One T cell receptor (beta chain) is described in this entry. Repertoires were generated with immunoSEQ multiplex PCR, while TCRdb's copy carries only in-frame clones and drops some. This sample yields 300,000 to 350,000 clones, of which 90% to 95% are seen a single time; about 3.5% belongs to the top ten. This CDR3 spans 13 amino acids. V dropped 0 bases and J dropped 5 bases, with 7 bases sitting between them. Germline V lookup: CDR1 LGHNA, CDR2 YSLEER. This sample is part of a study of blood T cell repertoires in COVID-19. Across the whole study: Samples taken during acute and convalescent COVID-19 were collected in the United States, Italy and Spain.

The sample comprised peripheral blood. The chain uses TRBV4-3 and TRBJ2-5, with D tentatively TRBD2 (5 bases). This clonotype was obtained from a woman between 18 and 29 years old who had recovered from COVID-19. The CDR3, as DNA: TGCGCCAGCAGCCAAGATGGCGGGGAGACCCAGTACTTC. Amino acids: CASSQDGGETQYF.